This T cell receptor (beta chain) was recorded in a study of response to subunit inactivated influenza vaccine. Study observations and caveats: That few new T cells are recruited by each seasonal influenza vaccination was the authors' suggestion.

The CDR3 contains 15 residues. V shed 3 bases and J shed 1 base, with 12 bases lying between them. The V gene's germline CDR1 is MGHRA and CDR2 YSYEKL. In regard to this clonotype: Its antigen is unidentified.

TCRdb reprocessed the RT-PCR reads via MiXCR and lists one record per CDR3 protein. The table has roughly 700,000 distinct CDR3 sequences, around 14% seen once. The source material was PBMCs from blood, sampled roughly 12 days after vaccination. This chain connects TRBV4-1 to TRBJ2-5; D remains unclear. The receptor was isolated from a middle-aged man who received an inactivated influenza vaccine. CDR3 sequence reads: CASSQAAKPQETQYF. The CDR3, as DNA: TGCGCCAGCAGCCAGGCAGCAAAGCCCCAAGAGACCCAGTACTTC.